The TCR beta chain under discussion was sequenced for a study of blood T cell repertoires in COVID-19. In this sample, this clone turned up once. The CDR3 is 15 amino acids. Germline CDR1 and CDR2: LNHDA and SQIVND (reference sequence). Trimming pared 4 bases from V and 5 bases from J, leaving 16 bases between. Some clones are missing from TCRdb's copy, which holds only in-frame ones; the method was immunoSEQ multiplex PCR. The sample has approximately 270,000 clones; roughly 80% are singletons. The chain is built from TRBV19 and TRBJ2-3; D is perhaps TRBD2 (6 bases). This receptor was obtained from an elderly man with acute or convalescent COVID-19. Sequenced sample: peripheral blood. The CDR3 spells CASSTISGRKDTQYF. The CDR3 region has the DNA TGTGCCAGTAGTACCATTAGTGGGAGGAAAGATACGCAGTATTTT.